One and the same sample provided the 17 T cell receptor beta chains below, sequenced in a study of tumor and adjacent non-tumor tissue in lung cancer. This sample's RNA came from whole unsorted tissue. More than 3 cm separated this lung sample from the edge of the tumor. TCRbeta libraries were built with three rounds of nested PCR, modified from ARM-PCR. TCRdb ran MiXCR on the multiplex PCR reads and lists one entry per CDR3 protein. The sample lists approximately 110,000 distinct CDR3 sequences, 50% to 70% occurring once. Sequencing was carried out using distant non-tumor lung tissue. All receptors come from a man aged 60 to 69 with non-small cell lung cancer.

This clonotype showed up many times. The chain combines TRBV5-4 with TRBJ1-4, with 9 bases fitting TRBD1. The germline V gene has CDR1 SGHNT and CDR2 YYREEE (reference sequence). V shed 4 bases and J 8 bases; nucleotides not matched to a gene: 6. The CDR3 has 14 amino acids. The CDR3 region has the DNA TGTGCCAGCAGCATGGGACAGGGTCGGGAAAAACTGTTTTTT. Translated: CASSMGQGREKLFF.

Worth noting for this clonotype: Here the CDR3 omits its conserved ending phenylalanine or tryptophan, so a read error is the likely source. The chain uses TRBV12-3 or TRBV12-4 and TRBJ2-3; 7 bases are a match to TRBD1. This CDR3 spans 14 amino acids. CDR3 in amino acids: CTSSFGTATDTQYS. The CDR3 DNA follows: TGTACCAGCAGTTTTGGGACAGCCACAGATACGCAGTATTCT.

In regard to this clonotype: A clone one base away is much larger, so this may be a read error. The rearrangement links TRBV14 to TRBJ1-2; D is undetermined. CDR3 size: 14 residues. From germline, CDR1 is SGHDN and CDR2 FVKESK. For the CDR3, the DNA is TGTGCCAGCAGACAAGAGGCCGGAAACTATGGCTACACCTTC. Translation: CASRQEAGNYGYTF.

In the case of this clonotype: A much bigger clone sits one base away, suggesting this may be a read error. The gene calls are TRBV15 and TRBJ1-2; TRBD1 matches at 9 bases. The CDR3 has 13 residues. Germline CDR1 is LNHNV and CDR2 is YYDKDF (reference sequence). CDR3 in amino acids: CPTTGTGRDGYTF. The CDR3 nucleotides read TGTCCCACTACCGGGACAGGGAGGGATGGCTACACCTTC. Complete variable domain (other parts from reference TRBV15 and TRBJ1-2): DAMVIQNPRYQVTQFGKPVTLSCSQTLNHNVMYWYQQKSSQAPKLLFHYYDKDFNNEADTPDNFQSRRPNTSFCFLDIRSPGLGDTAMYLCPTTGTGRDGYTFGSGTRLTVV.

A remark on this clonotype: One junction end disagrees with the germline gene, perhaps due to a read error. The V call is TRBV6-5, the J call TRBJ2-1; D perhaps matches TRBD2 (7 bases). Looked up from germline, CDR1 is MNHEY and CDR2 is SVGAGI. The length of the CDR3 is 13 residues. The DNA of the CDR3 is TGTGCCAGCAGCCGCTGGGGGGGACATGAGCAATTATTC. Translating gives CASSRWGGHEQLF.

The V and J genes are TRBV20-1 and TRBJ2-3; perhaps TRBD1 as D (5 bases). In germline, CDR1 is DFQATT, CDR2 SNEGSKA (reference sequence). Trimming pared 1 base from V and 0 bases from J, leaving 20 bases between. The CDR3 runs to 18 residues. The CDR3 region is CSARGRVVPQISTDTQYF. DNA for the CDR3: TGCAGTGCTAGAGGCAGGGTGGTCCCTCAGATTAGCACAGATACGCAGTATTTT.

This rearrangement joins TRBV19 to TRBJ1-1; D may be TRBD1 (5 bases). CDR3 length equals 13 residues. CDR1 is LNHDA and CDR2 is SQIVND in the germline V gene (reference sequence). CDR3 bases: TGTTTCAGTAGTATTCGGGGCGCGGGTGAAGCTTTCTTT. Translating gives CFSSIRGAGEAFF.

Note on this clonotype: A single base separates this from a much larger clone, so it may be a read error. This CDR3 reads CGSSPGESQPQHF. The CDR3 bases are TGTGGCAGCAGCCCGGGTGAAAGTCAGCCCCAGCATTTT. V usage is TRBV5-6 and J usage is TRBJ1-5, with D uncertain. This CDR3 region has 13 residues. Germline-derived CDR1 and CDR2 are SGHDT and YYEEEE.

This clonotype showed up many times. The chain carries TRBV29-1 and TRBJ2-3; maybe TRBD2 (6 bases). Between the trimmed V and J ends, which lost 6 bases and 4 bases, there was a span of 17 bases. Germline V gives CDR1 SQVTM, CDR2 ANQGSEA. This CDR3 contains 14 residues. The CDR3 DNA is TGCAGCGTGGCTACTAGCCGCGGCGCAGATACGCAGTATTTT. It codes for CSVATSRGADTQYF.

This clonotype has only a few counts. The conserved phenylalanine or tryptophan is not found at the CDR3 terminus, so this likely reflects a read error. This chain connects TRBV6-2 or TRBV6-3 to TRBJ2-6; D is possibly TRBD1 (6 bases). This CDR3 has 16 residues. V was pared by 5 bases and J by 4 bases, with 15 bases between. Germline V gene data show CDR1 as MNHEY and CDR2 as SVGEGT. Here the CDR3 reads CASSGLRGTGANVLTS. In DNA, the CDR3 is TGTGCCAGCAGTGGCCTGAGGGGGACCGGGGCCAACGTCCTGACTTCC.

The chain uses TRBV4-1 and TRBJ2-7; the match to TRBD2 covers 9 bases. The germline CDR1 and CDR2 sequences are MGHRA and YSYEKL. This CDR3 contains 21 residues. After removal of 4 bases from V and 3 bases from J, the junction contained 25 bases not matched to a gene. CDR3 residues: CASSRDRRGISGLAEIYEQYF. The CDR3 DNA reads TGCGCCAGCAGCCGAGACAGAAGAGGCATATCGGGACTAGCAGAGATCTACGAGCAGTACTTC.

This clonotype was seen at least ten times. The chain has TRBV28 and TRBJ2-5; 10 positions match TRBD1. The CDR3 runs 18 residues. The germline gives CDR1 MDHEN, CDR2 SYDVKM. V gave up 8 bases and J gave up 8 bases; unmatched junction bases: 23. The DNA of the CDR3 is TGTGCCAGCCGCAAACCGGGACAGGGGACGCTGAGTCGGTCTACCCAGTACTTC. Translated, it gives CASRKPGQGTLSRSTQYF.

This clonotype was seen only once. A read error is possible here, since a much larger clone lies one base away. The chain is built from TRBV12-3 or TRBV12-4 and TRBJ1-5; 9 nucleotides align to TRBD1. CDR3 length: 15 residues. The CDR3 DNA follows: TGTGGCAGCAGTGGGACAGGGTTCGTGGGTCAGCCCCAGCATTTT. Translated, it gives CGSSGTGFVGQPQHF.

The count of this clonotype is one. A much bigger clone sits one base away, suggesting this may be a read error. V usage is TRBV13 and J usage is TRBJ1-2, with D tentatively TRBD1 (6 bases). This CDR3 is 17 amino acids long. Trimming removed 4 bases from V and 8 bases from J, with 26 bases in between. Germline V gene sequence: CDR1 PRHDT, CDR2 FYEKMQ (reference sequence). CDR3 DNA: TGTGCCAGCAGCTCATACCTGCGGGACACAGACCCATCGGGCTACACCTTC. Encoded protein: CASSSYLRDTDPSGYTF.

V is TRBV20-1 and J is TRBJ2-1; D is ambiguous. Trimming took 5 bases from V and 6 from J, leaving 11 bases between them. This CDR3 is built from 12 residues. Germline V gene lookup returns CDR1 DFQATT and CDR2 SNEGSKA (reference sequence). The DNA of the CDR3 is TGCAGTGCTGGCCGACAATGCAATGAGCAGTTCTTC. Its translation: CSAGRQCNEQFF.

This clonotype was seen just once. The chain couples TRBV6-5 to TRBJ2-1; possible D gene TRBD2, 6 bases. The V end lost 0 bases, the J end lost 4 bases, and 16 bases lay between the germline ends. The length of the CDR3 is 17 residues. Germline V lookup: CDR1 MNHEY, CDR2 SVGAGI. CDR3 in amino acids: CASSYSAGLDSYNEQFF. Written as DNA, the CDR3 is TGTGCCAGCAGTTACTCCGCGGGACTCGACTCATACAATGAGCAGTTCTTC.

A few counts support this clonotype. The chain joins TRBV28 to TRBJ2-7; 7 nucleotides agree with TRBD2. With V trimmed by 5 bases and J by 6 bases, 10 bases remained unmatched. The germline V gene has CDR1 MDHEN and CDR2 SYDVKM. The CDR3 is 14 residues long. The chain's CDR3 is CASSNRGGPGEQYF. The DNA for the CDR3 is TGTGCCAGCAGTAACCGGGGAGGGCCTGGCGAGCAGTACTTC.